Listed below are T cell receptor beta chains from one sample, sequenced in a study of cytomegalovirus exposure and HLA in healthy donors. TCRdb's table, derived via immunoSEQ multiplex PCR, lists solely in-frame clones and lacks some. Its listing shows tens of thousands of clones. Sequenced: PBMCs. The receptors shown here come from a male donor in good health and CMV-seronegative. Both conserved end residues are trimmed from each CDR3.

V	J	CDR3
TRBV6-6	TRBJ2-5	ASSTTSGGKETQY
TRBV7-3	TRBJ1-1	ASSLAGGNTEAF
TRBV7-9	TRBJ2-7	ASSQDSSGGLGEQY
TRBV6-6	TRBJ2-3	ASSPRSDTQY
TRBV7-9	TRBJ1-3	ASSVRQGAGNTIY
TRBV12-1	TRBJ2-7	ASSSRSGERSYEQY
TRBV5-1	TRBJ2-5	ASSEDQETQY
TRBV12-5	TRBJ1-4	ASGFLETGLNEKLF
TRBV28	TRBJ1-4	ASSSRGQGKTNEKLF
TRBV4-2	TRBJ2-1	ASSPTGGSSNEQF
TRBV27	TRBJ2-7	ASSLLAGGSYEQY
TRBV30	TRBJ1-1	AWSVSRDTEAF
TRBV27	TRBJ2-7	ASSPRDSSYEQY
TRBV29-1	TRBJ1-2	SVMEGIRVANYGYT
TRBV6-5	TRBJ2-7	ASSYQDFSYEQY
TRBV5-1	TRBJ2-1	ASSPGIAGGEQF
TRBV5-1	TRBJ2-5	ASSSGVAETQY
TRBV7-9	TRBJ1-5	ASSGQGGSQPQH
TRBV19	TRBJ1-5	ASSIGTGRTQPQH
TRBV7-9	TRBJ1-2	ASSLWETGYGYT
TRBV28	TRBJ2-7	ASSLAGTRAAEQY
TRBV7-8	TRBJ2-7	ASSPGGSPYEQY
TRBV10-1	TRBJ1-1	ASSEGGGDHLWSTEAF
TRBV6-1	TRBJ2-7	ASSERMWQGIDEQY
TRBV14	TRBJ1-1	ASSQPLSGTEAF
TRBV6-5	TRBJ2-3	ASSYSGSGTDTQY